Following are 14 T cell receptor beta chains from one sample sequenced in a study of shared clonotypes between healthy human individuals. Sequencing used immunoSEQ multiplex PCR; TCRdb keeps in-frame clones, though not all of them. The table records 450,000 to 650,000 clones, about 80% of them present only once. Sequenced sample: PBMCs. These receptors originate from a woman aged 40 to 49 in good health. Some clones in this sample may be carry-over from other donors' samples.

V is TRBV28 and J is TRBJ2-4, with no clear D. Between the trimmed V and J ends, which lost 3 bases and 5 bases, there was a span of 8 bases. Germline V lookup: CDR1 MDHEN, CDR2 SYDVKM. There are 13 residues in the CDR3. In DNA, the CDR3 is TGTGCCAGCAGTTTTCCTAGGGAAAACATTCAGTACTTC. Protein sequence: CASSFPRENIQYF.

In regard to this clone: Other nucleotide sequences in the sample specify the same CDR3. The chain's CDR3 is CAWSVGETQYF. The CDR3 nucleotides are TGTGCCTGGAGTGTAGGGGAGACCCAGTACTTC. V and J are TRBV30 and TRBJ2-5; D unclear. Between the trimmed V and J ends, which lost 0 bases and 5 bases, there was a span of 4 bases. Germline assignment: CDR1 GTSNPN and CDR2 SVGIG (reference sequence). The CDR3 runs to 11 residues.

This rearrangement joins TRBV2 to TRBJ2-2; TRBD1 might be the D (5 bases). V lost 7 bases and J lost 0, with 9 bases in between. Germline V lookup: CDR1 SNHLY, CDR2 FYNNEI. The length of the CDR3 is 14 residues. The CDR3 spells CASKGLTNTGELFF. For the CDR3, the DNA is TGTGCCAGCAAGGGGCTAACGAACACCGGGGAGCTGTTTTTT.

The chain uses TRBV4-3 and TRBJ2-3; the match to TRBD2 covers 10 bases. Germline V lookup: CDR1 LGHNA, CDR2 YSLEER. V shed 0 bases and J 3 bases; nucleotides not matched to a gene: 6. CDR3 length: 17 amino acids. CDR3 residues: CASSQDWASGRTDTQYF. The CDR3, as DNA: TGCGCCAGCAGCCAAGATTGGGCTAGCGGGAGAACAGATACGCAGTATTTT.

This clone was counted once. The chain employs TRBV28 and TRBJ1-5; D gene unclear. This CDR3 spans 14 amino acids. The germline V gene encodes CDR1 MDHEN and CDR2 SYDVKM. Trimming pared 5 bases from V and 5 bases from J, leaving 13 bases between. The CDR3 is CASSHRLGYQPQHF. The DNA for the CDR3 is TGTGCCAGCAGTCATCGGTTAGGCTATCAGCCCCAGCATTTT. Complete variable domain (other parts from reference TRBV28 and TRBJ1-5): DVKVTQSSRYLVKRTGEKVFLECVQDMDHENMFWYRQDPGLGLRLIYFSYDVKMKEKGDIPEGYSVSREKKERFSLILESASTNQTSMYLCASSHRLGYQPQHFGDGTRLSIL.

This clone has more than one count but fewer than ten. The V call is TRBV29-1, the J call TRBJ2-7, with 8 bases that match TRBD1. The CDR3 totals 12 residues. Germline assignment: CDR1 SQVTM and CDR2 ANQGSEA. After removal of 7 bases from V and 3 bases from J, the junction contained 5 bases not matched to a gene. CDR3: CSGWTGNYEQYF. The CDR3 DNA sequence: TGCAGCGGGTGGACAGGGAACTACGAGCAGTACTTC.

This rearrangement joins TRBV11-2 to TRBJ2-2, with 8 bases fitting TRBD2. The length of the CDR3 is 15 residues. Germline assignment: CDR1 SGHAT and CDR2 FQNNGV. Trimming removed 6 bases from V and 6 bases from J; junction bases left unmatched: 9. CDR3 region: CASRPGLGEAGELFF. CDR3 DNA: TGTGCCAGCAGACCGGGACTAGGGGAAGCCGGGGAGCTGTTTTTT. The complete variable domain, with remaining parts taken from reference TRBV11-2 and TRBJ2-2, reads EAGVAQSPRYKIIEKRQSVAFWCNPISGHATLYWYQQILGQGPKLLIQFQNNGVVDDSQLPKDRFSAERLKGVDSTLKIQPAKLEDSAVYLCASRPGLGEAGELFFGEGSRLTVL.

The V and J genes are TRBV2 and TRBJ1-2, with TRBD1 matching over 7 bases. Losses at the gene ends were 5 bases for V and 8 bases for J; bases not matched to a gene: 11. The CDR3 is made up of 14 amino acids. CDR1 SNHLY and CDR2 FYNNEI come from the germline V gene. CDR3 residues: CASSLTGSGEGYTF. The CDR3, as DNA: TGTGCCAGCAGTCTGACAGGGTCTGGTGAGGGCTACACCTTC.

This sequence joins TRBV7-9 and TRBJ2-7; a weak D match, TRBD1 (6 bases). CDR3 length: 15 amino acids. V was shortened by 6 bases and J by 3 bases, with 18 bases between the two germline ends. CDR1 and CDR2 (germline): SEHNR, FQNEAQ (reference sequence). CDR3 in DNA: TGTGCCAGCAGTCTTTTGGTCGGGGACAACTACGAGCAGTACTTC. This gives the protein CASSLLVGDNYEQYF.

CDR3 sequence (DNA): TGCGCCAGCAGCCGCGGGGGGGAACGGGCTGCGTCTGGAAACACCATATATTTT. Its protein product is CASSRGGERAASGNTIYF. V usage is TRBV5-1 and J usage is TRBJ1-3, with D perhaps matching TRBD1 (5 bases). The CDR3 is made up of 18 amino acids. Germline V gene sequence: CDR1 SGHRS, CDR2 YFSETQ. The ends were cut back, 4 bases at V and 1 base at J, with 21 bases in the middle.

The genes are TRBV6-1 and TRBJ1-5; possibly TRBD1 for D (6 bases). The germline CDR1 and CDR2 sequences are MNHNS and SASEGT. Trimming took off 1 base at V and 0 bases at J, with 13 bases between the two ends. The CDR3 extends over 17 amino acids. For the CDR3, the DNA is TGTGCCAGCAGTGAAGTGTTCGGACAGAATAGCAATCAGCCCCAGCATTTT. This encodes CASSEVFGQNSNQPQHF.

The chain combines TRBV18 with TRBJ2-7; D is perhaps TRBD1 (7 bases). Germline assignment: CDR1 KGHSH and CDR2 LQKENI. Trimming cost V 2 bases and J 7 bases, with 12 bases left between them. This CDR3 is built from 13 residues. CDR3 in amino acids: CASSPDRAGEQYF. In DNA, the CDR3 is TGTGCCAGCTCACCAGACAGGGCGGGGGAGCAGTACTTC.

J is TRBJ2-2 and V is TRBV11-2; no reliable D call. The CDR3 sequence is 14 residues long. The germline V gene has CDR1 SGHAT and CDR2 FQNNGV. V gave up 2 bases and J gave up 5 bases, with 9 bases separating them. CDR3 nucleotide sequence: TGTGCCAGCAGCTTAACGGCTAGTACCGGGGAGCTGTTTTTT. Its translation is CASSLTASTGELFF.

The chain links TRBV6-1 to TRBJ1-5; no clear D. Trimming pared 4 bases from V and 7 bases from J, leaving 11 bases between. Germline V lookup: CDR1 MNHNS, CDR2 SASEGT. This CDR3 region has 13 residues. Written as DNA, the CDR3 is TGTGCCAGCAGTGGAAGGAGAGACCAGCCCCAGCATTTT. It encodes CASSGRRDQPQHF.